A selection of T cell receptor beta chains follows, all from one sample in a study of T-cell memory formation after mild COVID-19. TCRdb reprocessed the 5' RACE reads via MiXCR and lists one record per CDR3 protein. The table has about 390,000 distinct CDR3 sequences, over 20% seen once; the top ten hold around 12%. Sequencing input: PBMCs or a T cell subset sorted from them (not recorded which). Receptors were obtained from an adult woman who had mild COVID-19 (a few samples of this study predate the infection). Cell type and time point are not known. Both conserved end residues are part of each CDR3. Each record gives: J gene, D gene, clone size, V gene, CDR3 protein, CDR3 DNA. The D gene is left open where the match is weak. Size tells how often a clone was seen (once, few, many) or the class of an expanded clone, and some rows leave it out.

j_call: TRBJ1-5
d_call: NA
clone_size: many
v_call: TRBV7-2
cdr3_aa: CASSLQADNQPQHF
cdr3_nt: TGTGCCAGCAGCTTACAGGCGGATAATCAGCCCCAGCATTTT

j_call: TRBJ2-2
d_call: NA
clone_size: many
v_call: TRBV6-2/TRBV6-3
cdr3_aa: CASSYSAYTGELFF
cdr3_nt: TGTGCCAGCAGTTACTCCGCGTACACCGGGGAGCTGTTTTTT

j_call: TRBJ2-5
d_call: NA
clone_size: NA
v_call: TRBV6-6
cdr3_aa: CASSYGLETQYF
cdr3_nt: TGTGCCAGCAGTTACGGATTAGAGACCCAGTACTTC

j_call: TRBJ2-1
d_call: TRBD2
clone_size: NA
v_call: TRBV12-3/TRBV12-4
cdr3_aa: CASSFRTSGDNEQFF
cdr3_nt: TGTGCCAGCAGCTTCAGGACTAGCGGGGACAATGAGCAGTTCTTC

j_call: TRBJ2-7
d_call: NA
clone_size: few
v_call: TRBV7-9
cdr3_aa: CASSLAQIHEQYF
cdr3_nt: TGTGCCAGCAGCTTAGCGCAGATCCACGAGCAGTACTTC

j_call: TRBJ2-7
d_call: NA
clone_size: few
v_call: TRBV20-1
cdr3_aa: CSARVRATQGYEQYF
cdr3_nt: TGCAGTGCTAGAGTGCGCGCTACTCAGGGCTACGAGCAGTACTTC

j_call: TRBJ2-2
d_call: NA
clone_size: NA
v_call: TRBV6-6
cdr3_aa: CASIHKVTGELFF
cdr3_nt: TGTGCCAGCATACATAAGGTCACCGGGGAGCTGTTTTTT

j_call: TRBJ1-5
d_call: TRBD1
clone_size: NA
v_call: TRBV7-6
cdr3_aa: CASSLRDSSNQPQHF
cdr3_nt: TGTGCCAGCAGCTTACGGGACAGTAGCAATCAGCCCCAGCATTTT

j_call: TRBJ1-2
d_call: TRBD1
clone_size: many
v_call: TRBV24-1
cdr3_aa: CATSDDRGRGRYTF
cdr3_nt: TGTGCCACCAGTGATGACAGGGGGCGCGGACGCTACACCTTC

j_call: TRBJ2-5
d_call: TRBD1
clone_size: few
v_call: TRBV5-1
cdr3_aa: CASSSGGRSSRETQYF
cdr3_nt: TGCGCCAGCAGCTCAGGGGGCCGAAGTTCCCGAGAGACCCAGTACTTC

j_call: TRBJ1-5
d_call: TRBD1
clone_size: few
v_call: TRBV5-1
cdr3_aa: CASSPRGQPNQPQHF
cdr3_nt: TGCGCCAGCAGCCCCAGGGGGCAGCCGAATCAGCCCCAGCATTTT

j_call: TRBJ2-1
d_call: NA
clone_size: NA
v_call: TRBV11-2
cdr3_aa: CASSQRRGSYNEQFF
cdr3_nt: TGTGCCAGCAGCCAGAGGAGGGGATCCTACAATGAGCAGTTCTTC

j_call: TRBJ2-3
d_call: TRBD1
clone_size: NA
v_call: TRBV24-1
cdr3_aa: CATSGRQGSTDTQYF
cdr3_nt: TGTGCCACCAGTGGGAGACAGGGTAGCACAGATACGCAGTATTTT

j_call: TRBJ1-1
d_call: NA
clone_size: NA
v_call: TRBV6-5
cdr3_aa: CASSGGGHMNTEAFF
cdr3_nt: TGTGCCAGCAGTGGAGGGGGACACATGAACACTGAAGCTTTCTTT

j_call: TRBJ2-7
d_call: NA
clone_size: few
v_call: TRBV14
cdr3_aa: CASRHTSYEQYF
cdr3_nt: TGTGCCAGCAGGCACACATCCTACGAGCAGTACTTC

j_call: TRBJ1-4
d_call: NA
clone_size: NA
v_call: TRBV5-6
cdr3_aa: CASSRLAGTGEKLFF
cdr3_nt: TGTGCCAGCAGCCGCTTGGCAGGGACGGGTGAAAAACTGTTTTTT

j_call: TRBJ1-1
d_call: NA
clone_size: NA
v_call: TRBV5-8
cdr3_aa: CASSLPYTGGNTEAFF
cdr3_nt: TGTGCCAGCAGCTTGCCCTATACCGGGGGGAACACTGAAGCTTTCTTT

j_call: TRBJ2-3
d_call: NA
clone_size: NA
v_call: TRBV20-1
cdr3_aa: CSARDSSHQYF
cdr3_nt: TGCAGTGCTAGAGATTCGAGCCACCAGTATTTT

j_call: TRBJ2-3
d_call: NA
clone_size: few
v_call: TRBV5-1
cdr3_aa: CASSQTSDTQYF
cdr3_nt: TGCGCCAGCAGCCAGACCTCAGATACGCAGTATTTT

j_call: TRBJ1-5
d_call: TRBD1
clone_size: NA
v_call: TRBV2
cdr3_aa: CASSEQGQGSQPQHF
cdr3_nt: TGTGCCAGCAGTGAACAGGGACAGGGATCCCAGCCCCAGCATTTT